This entry lists 30 T cell receptor beta chains sequenced from one sample in a study of cytomegalovirus exposure and HLA in healthy donors. PCR primers comprised 60 Vbeta and 13 Jbeta primers. Sequencing used immunoSEQ multiplex PCR; TCRdb keeps in-frame clones, though not all of them. The sample includes some 110,000 clones, more than 65% of them seen just once. Sequenced: PBMCs. Receptors originate from a woman in her 30s in good health and CMV-seronegative.

The chain recombines TRBV30 with TRBJ2-3; tentative D call: TRBD2 (6 bases). Germline V CDR1 and CDR2: GTSNPN, SVGIG (reference sequence). The CDR3 sequence is 12 residues long. Trimming shortened V by 4 bases and J by 2 bases, and 7 bases separated the two germline ends. CDR3 amino acids: CAWTGVTDTQYF. The CDR3 DNA sequence: TGTGCCTGGACGGGAGTCACAGATACGCAGTATTTT.

The rearrangement joins TRBV7-9 to TRBJ2-7; maybe TRBD2 (7 bases). The CDR3 consists of 15 residues. Germline assignment: CDR1 SEHNR and CDR2 FQNEAQ (reference sequence). Trimming left V 5 bases short and J 1 base short, with 15 bases between. CDR3 nucleotide sequence: TGTGCCAGCAGCCCCCTAGGGGGGGAATCCTACGAGCAGTACTTC. Protein product: CASSPLGGESYEQYF.

This clone has a handful of counts. J is TRBJ1-1 and V is TRBV20-1; D possibly corresponds to TRBD1 (6 bases). Per the germline V gene, CDR1 is DFQATT and CDR2 is SNEGSKA (reference sequence). CDR3 length equals 11 residues. The CDR3 sequence: CRLGNGGAAFF. The CDR3 DNA follows: TGCAGGCTAGGCAATGGGGGGGCAGCTTTCTTT.

The V gene is TRBV7-6, the J gene TRBJ1-2; 8 bases map to TRBD1. The V segment lost 3 bases and the J segment 4 bases; nucleotides outside the gene matches: 1. CDR3 length equals 13 residues. Germline CDR1 and CDR2: SGHVS and FNYEAQ. In DNA form, the CDR3 reads TGTGCCAGCAGCTTGGGGACAGGCTATGGCTACACCTTC. Encoded protein: CASSLGTGYGYTF.

This rearrangement joins TRBV7-9 to TRBJ1-1; D gene uncertain. Trimming pared 1 base from V and 3 bases from J, leaving 9 bases between. The CDR3 sequence is 14 residues long. The germline V gene encodes CDR1 SEHNR and CDR2 FQNEAQ (reference sequence). The CDR3 DNA is TGTGCCAGCAGCTTAGATGGGCAGGACACTGAAGCTTTCTTT. It specifies CASSLDGQDTEAFF.

Here the CDR3 reads CASSLESEPQHF. The CDR3 coding sequence is TGTGCCAGCAGTCTGGAGTCGGAGCCCCAGCATTTT. The chain joins TRBV25-1 to TRBJ1-5, with D unclear. CDR1 is MGHDK and CDR2 is SYGVNS in the germline V gene. V was pared by 5 bases and J by 8 bases, with 10 bases between. The CDR3 contains 12 residues.

The chain employs TRBV5-1 and TRBJ2-3, with D possibly TRBD1 on 6 matching bases. Per germline, CDR1 SGHRS and CDR2 YFSETQ. Trimming removed 2 bases from V and 4 bases from J, with 11 bases in between. The CDR3 is made up of 14 amino acids. The chain's CDR3 is CASSLGSGADTQYF. DNA of the CDR3: TGCGCCAGCAGCTTAGGATCAGGGGCAGATACGCAGTATTTT.

This chain joins TRBV27 and TRBJ2-7, with 10 bases aligning to TRBD1. Germline V gene sequence: CDR1 MNHEY, CDR2 SMNVEV (reference sequence). Trimming cost V 5 bases and J 4 bases; bases outside gene matches: 8. CDR3 size: 15 residues. The CDR3 spells CASSTIRDRGYEQYF. As DNA, the CDR3 is TGTGCCAGCAGTACGATCCGGGACAGGGGTTACGAGCAGTACTTC.

The J gene is TRBJ2-3, the V gene TRBV7-2, with a tentative D call TRBD2 (6 bases). The germline gives CDR1 SGHTA, CDR2 FQGNSA. V was cut by 1 base and J by 1 base, with 12 bases left in between. This CDR3 spans 16 amino acids. The CDR3 loop is CASSLVAGGGTDTQYF. CDR3 bases: TGTGCCAGCAGCTTAGTCGCGGGCGGGGGCACAGATACGCAGTATTTT. The full variable domain, rest sourced from reference TRBV7-2 and TRBJ2-3, is GAGVSQSPSNKVTEKGKDVELRCDPISGHTALYWYRQSLGQGLEFLIYFQGNSAPDKSGLPSDRFSAERTGGSVSTLTIQRTQQEDSAVYLCASSLVAGGGTDTQYFGPGTRLTVL.

V usage is TRBV5-6 and J usage is TRBJ1-1, with a tentative D call TRBD1 (6 bases). Germline CDR1 is SGHDT and CDR2 is YYEEEE. CDR3 length equals 12 residues. V was shortened by 0 bases and J by 10 bases, with 10 bases between the two germline ends. The CDR3 loop is CASSLEQGVAFF. In DNA, the CDR3 is TGTGCCAGCAGCTTGGAACAGGGAGTAGCTTTCTTT.

This chain connects TRBV4-2 to TRBJ1-3, with 9 bases identical to TRBD1. The CDR3 extends over 14 amino acids. The germline CDR1 and CDR2 sequences are LGHNA and YNFKEQ. Losses at the gene ends were 6 bases for V and 5 bases for J; bases not matched to a gene: 5. The CDR3 bases are TGTGCCAGCAGTAAACAGGGGGCGCGAAACACCATATATTTT. Encoded protein: CASSKQGARNTIYF.

The chain joins TRBV27 to TRBJ2-7; D is unresolved. Germline CDR1 MNHEY, CDR2 SMNVEV (reference sequence). The CDR3 sequence is 15 residues long. V dropped 6 bases and J dropped 0 bases, with 15 bases sitting between them. The DNA of the CDR3 is TGTGCCAGCAGCAGCGCAATTACCAACTCCTACGAGCAGTACTTC. Its translation is CASSSAITNSYEQYF.

V is TRBV5-1 and J is TRBJ1-2; 9 nucleotides agree with TRBD1. This CDR3 is built from 14 residues. Looked up from germline, CDR1 is SGHRS and CDR2 is YFSETQ. V lost 6 bases and J lost 3; bases outside the gene matches: 6. The CDR3 bases are TGCGCCAGCAACCTTGGACAGGGGTACTATGGCTACACCTTC. Translated: CASNLGQGYYGYTF.

The chain recombines TRBV11-3 with TRBJ1-1; D is undetermined. Germline values: CDR1 SGHNT, CDR2 YENEEA. The V end was cut by 1 base, the J end by 3 bases, with 6 bases between. The CDR3 has 13 residues. The CDR3 region is CASSLVAYTEAFF. CDR3 DNA sequence: TGTGCCAGCAGCTTAGTGGCCTACACTGAAGCTTTCTTT.

The gene calls are TRBV5-1 and TRBJ2-1; perhaps TRBD2 as D (6 bases). There are 13 residues in the CDR3. In germline, CDR1 is SGHRS, CDR2 YFSETQ. With 4 bases removed from V and 7 bases from J, the gap between germline ends came to 12 bases. CDR3 sequence reads: CASSTGEVNEQFF. The CDR3, as DNA: TGCGCCAGCAGCACCGGGGAGGTAAATGAGCAGTTCTTC.

The V and J genes are TRBV7-9 and TRBJ1-4, with D perhaps TRBD1 (5 bases). CDR3 length: 15 residues. Germline V gene sequence: CDR1 SEHNR, CDR2 FQNEAQ (reference sequence). Trimming took off 4 bases at V and 7 bases at J, with 16 bases between the two ends. In DNA form, the CDR3 reads TGTGCCAGCAGCTCGATGTCCCAGGGCGGTGAAAAACTGTTTTTT. This sequence encodes CASSSMSQGGEKLFF.

This chain joins TRBV4-1 and TRBJ1-1; TRBD1 aligns across 7 bases. The CDR3 sequence is 15 residues long. The V segment lost 0 bases and the J segment 3 bases; nucleotides outside the gene matches: 4. CDR1 MGHRA and CDR2 YSYEKL come from the germline V gene. The CDR3 here is CASSQEKGAHTEAFF. CDR3 nucleotides: TGCGCCAGCAGCCAAGAAAAGGGGGCCCACACTGAAGCTTTCTTT.

This clone was counted only a few times. V and J are TRBV2 and TRBJ2-2; D not certain. This CDR3 has 14 residues. V was cut by 1 base and J by 2 bases, with 5 bases left in between. In germline, CDR1 is SNHLY, CDR2 FYNNEI. The CDR3 nucleotides are TGTGCCAGCAGTGAAGACAGTAACACCGGGGAGCTGTTTTTT. Amino acid sequence: CASSEDSNTGELFF.

This clone was picked up one time. The V call is TRBV18, the J call TRBJ1-2; possible D gene TRBD1, 5 bases. The length of the CDR3 is 13 residues. Trimming cost V 0 bases and J 7 bases, with 9 bases left between them. CDR1 is KGHSH and CDR2 is LQKENI in the germline V gene. CDR3 region: CASSPPAGVGYTF. The CDR3 bases are TGTGCCAGCTCACCACCGGCGGGGGTTGGCTACACCTTC.

The chain is built from TRBV10-2 and TRBJ1-5, with 7 nucleotides matching TRBD1. The V and J ends lost 8 bases and 6 bases, in that order; junction bases with no gene match: 7. Germline V gives CDR1 WSHSY, CDR2 SAAADI. The CDR3 extends over 13 amino acids. CDR3 nucleotide sequence: TGCGCCAGCCGACAGGGAAGGGGTCAGCCCCAGCATTTT. Its translation is CASRQGRGQPQHF.

The chain couples TRBV7-2 to TRBJ2-7; D is unresolved. The CDR3 is 13 residues long. Germline V gene data show CDR1 as SGHTA and CDR2 as FQGNSA. V lost 4 bases and J 2 bases, leaving 9 bases between the germline ends. The CDR3, as DNA: TGTGCCAGCAGCTCCAGATTCACCTACGAGCAGTACTTC. It yields the protein CASSSRFTYEQYF.

This clone came up a few times. V usage is TRBV5-1 and J usage is TRBJ2-7; 9 bases align to TRBD1. Germline lookup yields CDR1 SGHRS and CDR2 YFSETQ. After removal of 4 bases from V and 2 bases from J, the junction contained 7 bases not matched to a gene. This CDR3 spans 15 amino acids. In nucleotides, the CDR3 is TGCGCCAGCAGCGTCGCGACAGGGGGAACCTACGAGCAGTACTTC. This gives the protein CASSVATGGTYEQYF.

The V call is TRBV28, the J call TRBJ1-5; D gene uncertain. Trimming cost V 6 bases and J 3 bases, with 9 bases left between them. This CDR3 has 13 amino acids. Germline CDR1 MDHEN, CDR2 SYDVKM. The CDR3 coding sequence is TGTGCCAGCAGCCCTATGCTCAATCAGCCCCAGCATTTT. Amino acids: CASSPMLNQPQHF. The full variable domain, completed using reference TRBV28 and TRBJ1-5, is DVKVTQSSRYLVKRTGEKVFLECVQDMDHENMFWYRQDPGLGLRLIYFSYDVKMKEKGDIPEGYSVSREKKERFSLILESASTNQTSMYLCASSPMLNQPQHFGDGTRLSIL.

The J gene is TRBJ2-1, the V gene TRBV29-1; D is undetermined. This CDR3 is 13 amino acids long. CDR1 and CDR2 (germline): SQVTM, ANQGSEA. The V gene lost 6 bases and the J gene lost 3 bases, with 12 bases spanning the gap. CDR3 sequence reads: CSVETPGYNEQFF. CDR3 coding DNA: TGCAGCGTAGAGACACCAGGCTACAATGAGCAGTTCTTC.

There are a few counts of this clone. The rearrangement links TRBV4-1 to TRBJ1-5; maybe TRBD1 (6 bases). The CDR3 has 16 amino acids. The ends were cut back, 1 base at V and 4 bases at J, with 14 bases in the middle. From germline, CDR1 is MGHRA and CDR2 YSYEKL. The chain's CDR3 is CASSQGAGDGNQPQHF. CDR3 DNA: TGCGCCAGCAGCCAAGGAGCAGGGGACGGAAATCAGCCCCAGCATTTT.

By share, this clone counts as medium-sized. As DNA, the CDR3 is TGTGCCAGCAGCATAGATAGTAAGTGGACCGGGGAGCTGTTTTTT. Its protein product is CASSIDSKWTGELFF. The chain joins TRBV5-4 to TRBJ2-2; D is unresolved. Germline loops: CDR1 SGHNT, CDR2 YYREEE (reference sequence). This CDR3 has 15 amino acids. Trimming pared 4 bases from V and 5 bases from J, leaving 15 bases between.

The gene calls are TRBV6-5 and TRBJ2-5; tentatively, D is TRBD2 (6 bases). This CDR3 region has 14 residues. Germline V gives CDR1 MNHEY, CDR2 SVGAGI. Deletions cut 3 bases from V and 2 bases from J, with 10 bases between. Here the CDR3 DNA reads TGTGCCAGCAGTTATTCGGGGGAACAAGAGACCCAGTACTTC. This codes for CASSYSGEQETQYF.

A few counts support this clone. The chain uses TRBV2 and TRBJ2-7, with a possible D match to TRBD2 (7 bases). Trimming removed 8 bases at V and 0 bases at J, with 23 bases between. The germline V gene has CDR1 SNHLY and CDR2 FYNNEI. This CDR3 has 17 amino acids. The CDR3 region is CASLLPPGGELSYEQYF. The CDR3 DNA is TGTGCCAGCTTACTACCGCCGGGGGGCGAGCTCTCCTACGAGCAGTACTTC.

This sequence joins TRBV5-1 and TRBJ2-3; D is perhaps TRBD2 (6 bases). Germline CDR1 is SGHRS and CDR2 is YFSETQ. CDR3 length equals 16 residues. Trimming took off 0 bases at V and 0 bases at J, with 11 bases between the two ends. The CDR3: CASSLVGGSSTDTQYF. The CDR3 coding sequence is TGCGCCAGCAGCTTGGTGGGAGGCTCTAGCACAGATACGCAGTATTTT.

The chain is built from TRBV7-6 and TRBJ2-5; 7 bases line up with TRBD2. This CDR3 has 15 amino acids. From germline, CDR1 is SGHVS and CDR2 FNYEAQ. The junction had 5 bases not matched to a gene; V was cut back by 3 bases and J by 1 base. This CDR3 reads CASSFSRGSQETQYF. The CDR3 DNA sequence: TGTGCCAGCAGCTTCTCGCGGGGGTCCCAAGAGACCCAGTACTTC. Variable domain in full (rest from reference TRBV7-6 and TRBJ2-5): GAGVSQSPRYKVTKRGQDVALRCDPISGHVSLYWYRQALGQGPEFLTYFNYEAQQDKSGLPNDRFSAERPEGSISTLTIQRTEQRDSAMYRCASSFSRGSQETQYFGPGTRLLVL.